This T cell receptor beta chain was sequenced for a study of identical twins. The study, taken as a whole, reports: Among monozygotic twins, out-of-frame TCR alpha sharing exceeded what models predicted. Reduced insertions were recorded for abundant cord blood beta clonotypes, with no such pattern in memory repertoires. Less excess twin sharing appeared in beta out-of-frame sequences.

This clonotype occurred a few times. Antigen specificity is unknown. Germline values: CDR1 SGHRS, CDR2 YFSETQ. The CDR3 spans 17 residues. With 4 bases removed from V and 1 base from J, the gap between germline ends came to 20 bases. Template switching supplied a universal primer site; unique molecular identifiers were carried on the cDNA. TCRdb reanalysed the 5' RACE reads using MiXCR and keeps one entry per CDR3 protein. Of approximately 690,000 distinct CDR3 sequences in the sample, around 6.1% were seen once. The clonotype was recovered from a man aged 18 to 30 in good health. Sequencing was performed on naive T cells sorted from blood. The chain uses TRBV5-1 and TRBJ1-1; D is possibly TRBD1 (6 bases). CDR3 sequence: CASSATRDTDPNTEAFF. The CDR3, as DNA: TGCGCCAGCAGCGCCACCCGGGACACCGACCCGAACACTGAAGCTTTCTTT.